This entry concerns a single TCR beta chain. This sample was included in a study of control samples from healthy donors and cancer patients. This table comes from immunoSEQ multiplex PCR, and its TCRdb copy is limited to in-frame clones, with some not included. The sample holds fewer than 130,000 clones, 88% seen once. The germline V and J ends were trimmed by 1 base and 3 bases, with 8 bases remaining between them. Germline V gene sequence: CDR1 KGHSH, CDR2 LQKENI. The CDR3 is made up of 14 amino acids. Sequenced input: PBMCs. This clonotype was obtained from a woman aged 55-69 years with lung cancer. This rearrangement joins TRBV18 to TRBJ2-3; possibly TRBD1 or TRBD2 for D (5 bases each). CDR3 region: CASSPRDGTDTQYF. Here the CDR3 DNA reads TGTGCCAGCTCACCACGGGACGGAACAGATACGCAGTATTTT.